Listed below are T cell receptor beta chains from one sample, sequenced in a study of early T cells in non-severe SARS-CoV-2 infection. Using its own MiXCR run on the 5' RACE reads, TCRdb lists one record per CDR3 protein. The table includes some 75,000 distinct CDR3 sequences, around 15% detected once. The source material was whole blood. Source of these receptors: an adult who was a healthcare worker with PCR-confirmed SARS-CoV-2 infection or an uninfected control (not recorded which). The CDR3 runs from the conserved cysteine through the conserved F or W. Each record gives: J gene, clone size, V gene, D gene, CDR3 DNA, CDR3 protein. The D gene is left open where the match is weak. Not all rows give a size; the values are once, few, many and, for expanded clones, a class.

j_call: TRBJ1-1
clone_size: few
v_call: TRBV2
d_call: NA
cdr3_nt: TGTGCCAGCCGGGACACCCTCAACACTGAAGCTTTCTTT
cdr3_aa: CASRDTLNTEAFF

j_call: TRBJ1-2
clone_size: NA
v_call: TRBV30
d_call: NA
cdr3_nt: TGTGCCTGGACCCCTATCGGAACGGCAGGGGTGAGGGGCTACACCTTC
cdr3_aa: CAWTPIGTAGVRGYTF

j_call: TRBJ2-4
clone_size: many
v_call: TRBV14
d_call: TRBD2
cdr3_nt: TGTGCCTCGGCAGGGTTAGGTGACCTAGCGGGGCTAGCCAAAAACATTCAGTACTTC
cdr3_aa: CASAGLGDLAGLAKNIQYF

j_call: TRBJ1-1
clone_size: NA
v_call: TRBV29-1
d_call: NA
cdr3_nt: TGCAGCGTTGAATGGCTGGGTAGCGCTGAAGCTTTCTTT
cdr3_aa: CSVEWLGSAEAFF

j_call: TRBJ2-4
clone_size: few
v_call: TRBV7-8
d_call: TRBD2
cdr3_nt: TGTGCCAGCAGCCGCACTAGACTAGCGGGGTTAGCCAAAAACATTCAGTACTTC
cdr3_aa: CASSRTRLAGLAKNIQYF

j_call: TRBJ2-3
clone_size: few
v_call: TRBV11-3
d_call: TRBD2
cdr3_nt: TGTGCCAGCAGCTTAGCCCCCGGGAGCGGGAACAGAGCAGATACGCAGTATTTT
cdr3_aa: CASSLAPGSGNRADTQYF

j_call: TRBJ2-7
clone_size: NA
v_call: TRBV10-3
d_call: NA
cdr3_nt: TGTGCCATCAGTGAGTCGACGGGCACCCCCTACGAGCAGTACTTC
cdr3_aa: CAISESTGTPYEQYF

j_call: TRBJ2-1
clone_size: NA
v_call: TRBV6-2/TRBV6-3
d_call: TRBD2
cdr3_nt: TGTGCGAGCAGCCCCCCGAGCGGGGTTTACAATGAGCAGTTCTTC
cdr3_aa: CASSPPSGVYNEQFF

j_call: TRBJ2-5
clone_size: NA
v_call: TRBV5-6
d_call: NA
cdr3_nt: TGTGCCAGCAGCTTGCGACAGGTCCAAGAGACCCAGTACTTC
cdr3_aa: CASSLRQVQETQYF

j_call: TRBJ1-2
clone_size: few
v_call: TRBV5-4
d_call: NA
cdr3_nt: TGTGCCAGCAGCTTGAGTGGGCAGGGAGGTTATGGCTACACCTTC
cdr3_aa: CASSLSGQGGYGYTF

j_call: TRBJ1-1
clone_size: NA
v_call: TRBV11-1
d_call: TRBD1
cdr3_nt: TGTGCCAGCAGCTTGTTGCGGACAGGGAGCGGCACTGAAGCTTTCTTT
cdr3_aa: CASSLLRTGSGTEAFF

j_call: TRBJ2-3
clone_size: NA
v_call: TRBV7-9
d_call: NA
cdr3_nt: TGTGCCAGCAGCTTAGAAACGACGTCGTATTTT
cdr3_aa: CASSLETTSYF

j_call: TRBJ2-3
clone_size: NA
v_call: TRBV7-8
d_call: TRBD2
cdr3_nt: TGTGCCAGCAGCTCTAGGAGGCCGGGGGGGCCGGATACGCAGTATTTT
cdr3_aa: CASSSRRPGGPDTQYF

j_call: TRBJ2-3
clone_size: many
v_call: TRBV18
d_call: NA
cdr3_nt: TGTGCCAGCTCACCAGGTAGGAGCCAATCTAGCACAGATACGCAGTATTTT
cdr3_aa: CASSPGRSQSSTDTQYF

j_call: TRBJ2-7
clone_size: NA
v_call: TRBV4-3
d_call: TRBD1
cdr3_nt: TGCGCCAGCAGCCAATCCGGGACAGGGGCATACGAGCAGTACTTC
cdr3_aa: CASSQSGTGAYEQYF

j_call: TRBJ1-1
clone_size: NA
v_call: TRBV14
d_call: NA
cdr3_nt: TGTGCCAGCAGCTTCGAAGGGGTGTGGGTCACTGAAGCTTTCTTT
cdr3_aa: CASSFEGVWVTEAFF

j_call: TRBJ2-1
clone_size: once
v_call: TRBV9
d_call: TRBD2
cdr3_nt: TGTGCCAGCAGCCCATTAGCGGGGGGGCATGAGCAGTTCTTC
cdr3_aa: CASSPLAGGHEQFF

j_call: TRBJ1-6
clone_size: many
v_call: TRBV2
d_call: TRBD1
cdr3_nt: TGTGCCAGCGTCGACAGGGGAGGAGGGAATTCACCCCTCCACTTT
cdr3_aa: CASVDRGGGNSPLHF

j_call: TRBJ2-7
clone_size: many
v_call: TRBV11-2
d_call: NA
cdr3_nt: TGTGCCAGCAGCCTCTTCTACGAGCAGTACTTC
cdr3_aa: CASSLFYEQYF

j_call: TRBJ2-1
clone_size: NA
v_call: TRBV11-2
d_call: TRBD2
cdr3_nt: TGTGCCAGCGGACCGGGACTAGGTCTCAATGAGCAGTTCTTC
cdr3_aa: CASGPGLGLNEQFF

j_call: TRBJ2-4
clone_size: NA
v_call: TRBV7-2
d_call: NA
cdr3_nt: TGTGCCAGCAGCTTAGCCCTGATTGGGGTGGCCAAAAACATTCAGTACTTC
cdr3_aa: CASSLALIGVAKNIQYF

j_call: TRBJ2-1
clone_size: NA
v_call: TRBV2
d_call: TRBD2
cdr3_nt: TGTGCCAGCAGGGCGACTAGCGGGGGCCCCAATGAGCAGTTCTTC
cdr3_aa: CASRATSGGPNEQFF

j_call: TRBJ2-1
clone_size: few
v_call: TRBV10-3
d_call: TRBD2
cdr3_nt: TGTGCCATCAGTGGAAGCGGGGGGGCTTTGAATGAGCAGTTCTTC
cdr3_aa: CAISGSGGALNEQFF

j_call: TRBJ1-5
clone_size: few
v_call: TRBV6-5
d_call: TRBD1
cdr3_nt: TGTGCCACCGGGACAGTTAGCAATCAGCCCCAGCATTTT
cdr3_aa: CATGTVSNQPQHF

j_call: TRBJ1-1
clone_size: few
v_call: TRBV2
d_call: NA
cdr3_nt: TGTGCCAGCAGTGAAGCGCTAAGGGCTGTGAACACTGAAGCTTTCTTT
cdr3_aa: CASSEALRAVNTEAFF

j_call: TRBJ1-2
clone_size: many
v_call: TRBV9
d_call: NA
cdr3_nt: TGTGCCAGCAGCGCTGGGCCAAGGGGATCCCCCGATGGCTACACCTTC
cdr3_aa: CASSAGPRGSPDGYTF

j_call: TRBJ1-2
clone_size: NA
v_call: TRBV29-1
d_call: NA
cdr3_nt: TGCAGCGTTCCTGTACAAGGCTATGGCTACACCTTC
cdr3_aa: CSVPVQGYGYTF

j_call: TRBJ2-1
clone_size: many
v_call: TRBV7-6
d_call: NA
cdr3_nt: TGTGCCAGCAGCTTCAGGGCAGGGGACCACAATGAGCAGTTCTTC
cdr3_aa: CASSFRAGDHNEQFF

j_call: TRBJ2-3
clone_size: few
v_call: TRBV7-2
d_call: NA
cdr3_nt: TGTGCCAGCAGCTTCCGCCCTGGCGGGCCAGATACGCAGTATTTT
cdr3_aa: CASSFRPGGPDTQYF

j_call: TRBJ1-5
clone_size: NA
v_call: TRBV20-1
d_call: TRBD1
cdr3_nt: TGCAGTGTCGGACAGGGGTTCAATCAGCCCCAGCATTTT
cdr3_aa: CSVGQGFNQPQHF

j_call: TRBJ2-4
clone_size: many
v_call: TRBV20-1
d_call: TRBD1
cdr3_nt: TGCAGTGCTTTGGACAGGGCCTTAGCCAAAAACATTCAGTACTTC
cdr3_aa: CSALDRALAKNIQYF

j_call: TRBJ2-2
clone_size: NA
v_call: TRBV29-1
d_call: NA
cdr3_nt: TGCAGCGTTGCTTCGATCACCGGGGAGCTGTTTTTT
cdr3_aa: CSVASITGELFF

j_call: TRBJ2-1
clone_size: few
v_call: TRBV11-2
d_call: NA
cdr3_nt: TGTGCCAGCAGCGGTCAGACTAGTAGATTGGTCTTC
cdr3_aa: CASSGQTSRLVF

j_call: TRBJ2-4
clone_size: NA
v_call: TRBV29-1
d_call: TRBD2
cdr3_nt: TGCAGCGTTGTGGAGCGGGGGTTTAAAAACATTCAGTACTTC
cdr3_aa: CSVVERGFKNIQYF

j_call: TRBJ2-3
clone_size: NA
v_call: TRBV29-1
d_call: NA
cdr3_nt: TGCAGCGTTGAAGAACTGGCGGCAGATACGCAGTATTTT
cdr3_aa: CSVEELAADTQYF

j_call: TRBJ1-6
clone_size: NA
v_call: TRBV11-2
d_call: NA
cdr3_nt: TGTGCCAGCAGCTTAGAGCGGCAGGGGTACTCACCCCTCCACTTT
cdr3_aa: CASSLERQGYSPLHF

j_call: TRBJ2-6
clone_size: many
v_call: TRBV12-3/TRBV12-4
d_call: NA
cdr3_nt: TGTGCCAGCAGCCTGGGGGGGGCGGTGGCCAACGTCCTGACTTTC
cdr3_aa: CASSLGGAVANVLTF

j_call: TRBJ2-1
clone_size: few
v_call: TRBV3-1
d_call: TRBD2
cdr3_nt: TGTGCCAGCAGCCAAGGTAGCGGGGGCCGTTATGAGCAGTTCTTC
cdr3_aa: CASSQGSGGRYEQFF

j_call: TRBJ2-1
clone_size: many
v_call: TRBV19
d_call: TRBD1
cdr3_nt: TGTGCCAGCGTTAGGGGGCGTGAGCAGTTCTTC
cdr3_aa: CASVRGREQFF

j_call: TRBJ2-3
clone_size: NA
v_call: TRBV18
d_call: TRBD1
cdr3_nt: TGTGCCAGCTCACCGACCAGGGGGCAGGTAGATACGCAGTATTTT
cdr3_aa: CASSPTRGQVDTQYF

j_call: TRBJ1-2
clone_size: NA
v_call: TRBV9
d_call: NA
cdr3_nt: TGTGCCAGCTGGGGAGATCCTAACTATGGCTACACCTTC
cdr3_aa: CASWGDPNYGYTF

j_call: TRBJ2-3
clone_size: many
v_call: TRBV7-9
d_call: NA
cdr3_nt: TGTGCCGGATCCTTCCGGGGAGCTAGCACAGATACGCAGTATTTT
cdr3_aa: CAGSFRGASTDTQYF

j_call: TRBJ2-7
clone_size: few
v_call: TRBV19
d_call: TRBD1
cdr3_nt: TGTGCCAGTAGTCCCTGGGACAGGGGATACGAGCAGTACTTC
cdr3_aa: CASSPWDRGYEQYF

j_call: TRBJ2-7
clone_size: many
v_call: TRBV6-1
d_call: NA
cdr3_nt: TGTGCCAGCAGCGTAGCGCCAGGTCCCTACGAGCAGTACTTC
cdr3_aa: CASSVAPGPYEQYF

j_call: TRBJ2-7
clone_size: few
v_call: TRBV7-9
d_call: TRBD2
cdr3_nt: TGTGCCAGCAGCTGGTTAGCGGGTACCTACGAGCAGTACTTC
cdr3_aa: CASSWLAGTYEQYF

j_call: TRBJ2-3
clone_size: many
v_call: TRBV7-2
d_call: TRBD1
cdr3_nt: TGTGCCAGCAGCTTCGACAGGGCCACAGATACGCAGTATTTT
cdr3_aa: CASSFDRATDTQYF

j_call: TRBJ2-5
clone_size: many
v_call: TRBV18
d_call: NA
cdr3_nt: TGTGCCAGCTCGCCCGTCGGGACCCAGTACTTC
cdr3_aa: CASSPVGTQYF

j_call: TRBJ1-2
clone_size: NA
v_call: TRBV29-1
d_call: NA
cdr3_nt: TGCAGCGTTAGGCAGGGTGACTATGGCTACACCTTC
cdr3_aa: CSVRQGDYGYTF

j_call: TRBJ1-1
clone_size: few
v_call: TRBV9
d_call: TRBD1
cdr3_nt: TGTGCCAGCAGCGTAGGAGGGGGCGACAGGGTAGTAGAAGCTTTCTTT
cdr3_aa: CASSVGGGDRVVEAFF

j_call: TRBJ2-1
clone_size: many
v_call: TRBV11-2
d_call: NA
cdr3_nt: TGTGCCAGCAGCCCAGGCGGGAATGAGCAGTTCTTC
cdr3_aa: CASSPGGNEQFF